This TCR beta chain was identified during a study of blood T cell repertoires in COVID-19. Overall study: The study drew acute and convalescent COVID-19 samples from the United States, Italy and Spain. The analysed material was cDNA or gDNA that came from T cells, B-cell-depleted T cells, or PBMCs.

The germline V gene encodes CDR1 SGHRS and CDR2 YFSETQ. With 7 bases removed from V and 5 bases from J, the gap between germline ends came to 17 bases. This CDR3 has 14 amino acids. Original processing notes: Amplification with reference gene primers provided the estimates of nucleated cell counts. Using immunoSEQ multiplex PCR, the repertoire was profiled, and TCRdb retains in-frame clones only, with some absent. D and trimming come from the DNA, and the V and J calls and clone size come from that table. The sample lists just over 650,000 clones; about 87% were seen once. The specimen was peripheral blood. The sequence came from a woman in her late teens or twenties with acute or convalescent COVID-19. The chain has TRBV5-1 and TRBJ2-3; the D gene is possibly TRBD1 (7 bases). In DNA, the CDR3 is TGCGCCAGCCCAGGAGGGGGCTTAGGAGATACGCAGTATTTT. Translating gives CASPGGGLGDTQYF.